Below are 32 T cell receptor beta chains sequenced from a single sample in a study of cytomegalovirus exposure and HLA in healthy donors. PCR employed 60 Vbeta and 13 Jbeta primers. TCRdb keeps only in-frame clones here, not all; method: immunoSEQ multiplex PCR. The table includes around 99,000 clones, 76% detected once. The source material was PBMCs. The source is a man aged 18-30 years in good health and CMV-seronegative.

A few counts support this clone. The V gene is TRBV18, the J gene TRBJ2-1, with unresolved D. Germline V gene sequence: CDR1 KGHSH, CDR2 LQKENI. V gave up 4 bases and J gave up 8 bases, with 12 bases separating them. The CDR3 sequence is 13 residues long. The chain's CDR3 is CASSLRRSDEQFF. The CDR3 DNA is TGTGCCAGCTCACTACGGAGATCCGATGAGCAGTTCTTC.

The V call is TRBV2, the J call TRBJ2-4; 8 bases match TRBD1. CDR3 length equals 14 residues. V lost 10 bases and J lost 0; bases outside the gene matches: 5. Germline assignment: CDR1 SNHLY and CDR2 FYNNEI. The DNA for the CDR3 is TGTGCCAACCGACAGGGGCTAGCCAAAAACATTCAGTACTTC. As protein: CANRQGLAKNIQYF.

The chain combines TRBV7-7 with TRBJ2-1; D uncertain. In germline, CDR1 is SSHAT, CDR2 FNYEAQ (reference sequence). Between the trimmed V and J ends, which lost 1 base and 6 bases, there was a span of 10 bases. The CDR3 runs to 14 residues. The CDR3 region has the DNA TGTGCCAGCAGCTTAGGCCGCCTAAGCAATGAGCAGTTCTTC. It translates to CASSLGRLSNEQFF.

The chain uses TRBV13 and TRBJ1-6; TRBD1 might be the D (6 bases). The CDR3 is 12 residues long. In germline, CDR1 is PRHDT, CDR2 FYEKMQ (reference sequence). V was cut by 7 bases and J by 7 bases, with 8 bases left in between. The CDR3 is CASNRANSPLHF. The DNA for the CDR3 is TGTGCCAGCAACAGGGCGAATTCACCCCTCCACTTT.

Of note for this clone: The junction does not match germline at one end; this may be a read error. This chain uses TRBV7-7 with TRBJ2-1; maybe TRBD1 (6 bases). This CDR3 region has 14 residues. Germline assignment: CDR1 SSHAT and CDR2 FNYEAQ (reference sequence). The CDR3 sequence: CASSLNRVGEEQFF. In DNA, the CDR3 is TGTGCTAGCAGCTTAAACAGGGTAGGCGAGGAGCAGTTCTTC.

The gene calls are TRBV6-5 and TRBJ1-2, with D unresolved. Germline V gives CDR1 MNHEY, CDR2 SVGAGI. This CDR3 comprises 14 residues. Trimming shortened V by 4 bases and J by 2 bases, and 11 bases separated the two germline ends. CDR3 sequence (DNA): TGTGCCAGCAGTTCCCCCGGCGGAAACTATGGCTACACCTTC. This codes for CASSSPGGNYGYTF.

The V gene is TRBV5-1, the J gene TRBJ1-2, with 7 bases fitting TRBD1. The CDR3 loop spans 16 amino acids. Trimming removed 0 bases from V and 6 bases from J; junction bases left unmatched: 11. Germline CDR1 reads SGHRS; CDR2 reads YFSETQ. The CDR3 loop reads CASSLASSVQGDGYTF. CDR3 nucleotides: TGCGCCAGCAGCTTGGCCTCGTCGGTGCAGGGGGATGGCTACACCTTC.

This sequence joins TRBV7-3 and TRBJ2-1; maybe TRBD2 (6 bases). CDR1 SGHTA and CDR2 FQGTGA come from the germline V gene. V was trimmed by 2 bases and J by 6 bases, leaving 17 bases between them. The CDR3 covers 16 residues. The CDR3 protein is CASSLGVGGATNEQFF. CDR3 DNA: TGTGCCAGCAGCTTAGGGGTCGGCGGGGCTACCAATGAGCAGTTCTTC.

V usage is TRBV9 and J usage is TRBJ1-2, with a tentative D call TRBD1 (6 bases). Per germline, CDR1 SGDLS and CDR2 YYNGEE. The V and J ends lost 5 bases and 3 bases respectively, with 11 bases between them. The CDR3 loop spans 13 amino acids. CDR3 DNA: TGTGCCAGCAGTGGCGCAGGGGACTATGGCTACACCTTC. This translates into CASSGAGDYGYTF. The full variable domain, with the rest looked up from reference TRBV9 and TRBJ1-2, is DSGVTQTPKHLITATGQRVTLRCSPRSGDLSVYWYQQSLDQGLQFLIQYYNGEERAKGNILERFSAQQFPDLHSELNLSSLELGDSALYFCASSGAGDYGYTFGSGTRLTVV.

The chain combines TRBV7-3 with TRBJ1-6; TRBD1 matches 10 bases. The V and J ends lost 2 bases and 9 bases, in that order; junction bases with no gene match: 4. The CDR3 sequence is 15 residues long. Germline V gives CDR1 SGHTA, CDR2 FQGTGA. The CDR3 loop is CASSLGGQGSSPLHF. In DNA, the CDR3 is TGTGCCAGCAGCTTAGGGGGACAGGGGAGTTCACCCCTCCACTTT.

The chain combines TRBV7-7 with TRBJ2-3; no reliable D call. Germline V CDR1 and CDR2: SSHAT, FNYEAQ (reference sequence). The CDR3 extends over 14 amino acids. V lost 1 base and J 2 bases, leaving 7 bases between the germline ends. CDR3 in amino acids: CASSLDTITDTQYF. In DNA, the CDR3 is TGTGCCAGCAGCTTAGACACCATCACAGATACGCAGTATTTT.

The chain employs TRBV13 and TRBJ2-5; D is unresolved. This CDR3 contains 14 residues. V dropped 1 base and J dropped 5 bases, with 11 bases sitting between them. Germline V gene data show CDR1 as PRHDT and CDR2 as FYEKMQ (reference sequence). The CDR3 bases are TGTGCCAGCAGCTTAGTGGGCAGGTCTGAGACCCAGTACTTC. Translation gives CASSLVGRSETQYF.

This sequence joins TRBV19 and TRBJ1-6; no clear D gene. V was clipped by 3 bases and J by 9 bases, with 12 bases between them. Germline-derived CDR1 and CDR2 are LNHDA and SQIVND (reference sequence). This CDR3 comprises 14 residues. The CDR3 nucleotides are TGTGCCAGTAGTATTCCCCTCAACGGTTCACCCCTCCACTTT. Translation: CASSIPLNGSPLHF.

The chain recombines TRBV9 with TRBJ2-3; 9 positions match TRBD2. The CDR3 loop spans 15 amino acids. J lost 6 bases, V lost 4 bases, and 9 bases had no gene match. From germline, CDR1 is SGDLS and CDR2 YYNGEE. The DNA for the CDR3 is TGTGCCAGCAGCATACGCGGGGGGGATGCGGATACGCAGTATTTT. Translating it yields CASSIRGGDADTQYF. The full variable domain, rest sourced from reference TRBV9 and TRBJ2-3, is DSGVTQTPKHLITATGQRVTLRCSPRSGDLSVYWYQQSLDQGLQFLIQYYNGEERAKGNILERFSAQQFPDLHSELNLSSLELGDSALYFCASSIRGGDADTQYFGPGTRLTVL.

CDR3 in DNA: TGTGCCAGCAGCCAAGAAGAGGGACAGGGGGTCGATGAGCAGTTCTTC. Translation: CASSQEEGQGVDEQFF. This rearrangement joins TRBV5-4 to TRBJ2-1; 11 positions agree with TRBD1. Germline assignment: CDR1 SGHNT and CDR2 YYREEE (reference sequence). The CDR3 runs 16 residues. With V trimmed by 4 bases and J by 8 bases, 11 bases remained unmatched.

The chain joins TRBV18 to TRBJ2-5; a possible D gene is TRBD2 (5 bases). The CDR3 is 15 amino acids. CDR1 is KGHSH and CDR2 is LQKENI in the germline V gene. Trimming left V 3 bases short and J 5 bases short, with 16 bases between. The CDR3 sequence: CASSPLPSTGETQYF. The CDR3 nucleotides are TGTGCCAGCTCACCTCTCCCGTCCACGGGGGAGACCCAGTACTTC.

The gene calls are TRBV6-5 and TRBJ2-1, with TRBD2 as a possible D gene (6 bases). This CDR3 comprises 13 residues. CDR1 is MNHEY, CDR2 SVGAGI, per germline. Trimming took off 4 bases at V and 7 bases at J, with 11 bases between the two ends. The CDR3 sequence: CASSWASDNEQFF. For the CDR3, the DNA is TGTGCCAGCAGTTGGGCTAGCGATAATGAGCAGTTCTTC.

The rearrangement uses TRBV4-2 and TRBJ2-3; 12 nucleotides agree with TRBD2. V gave up 1 base and J gave up 1 base; unmatched junction bases: 6. The germline gives CDR1 LGHNA, CDR2 YNFKEQ. CDR3 length: 18 residues. Written as DNA, the CDR3 is TGTGCCAGCAGCCAAGTTCTAGCGGGGGGGCCAGGCACAGATACGCAGTATTTT. It encodes CASSQVLAGGPGTDTQYF.

The J gene is TRBJ1-1, the V gene TRBV27, with D possibly matching TRBD1 (5 bases). Germline assignment: CDR1 MNHEY and CDR2 SMNVEV (reference sequence). The CDR3 is made up of 14 amino acids. V was trimmed by 3 bases and J by 0 bases, leaving 8 bases between them. CDR3 amino acids: CASSLGGVNTEAFF. The CDR3 DNA follows: TGTGCCAGCAGTTTGGGAGGGGTGAACACTGAAGCTTTCTTT.

The chain combines TRBV9 with TRBJ2-2, with D possibly TRBD1 on 5 matching bases. Germline CDR1 is SGDLS and CDR2 is YYNGEE. This CDR3 is built from 16 residues. V lost 0 bases and J 4 bases, leaving 13 bases between the germline ends. The CDR3 DNA is TGTGCCAGCAGCGTAGGGCAGGGTACCCTCACCGGGGAGCTGTTTTTT. It yields the protein CASSVGQGTLTGELFF.

A single count supports this clone. The gene calls are TRBV7-2 and TRBJ1-1, with a tentative D call TRBD1 (5 bases). Germline assignment: CDR1 SGHTA and CDR2 FQGNSA. The CDR3 is 14 amino acids. Trimming took off 5 bases at V and 10 bases at J, with 20 bases between the two ends. CDR3 in amino acids: CASSPQRIGGGAFF. Written as DNA, the CDR3 is TGTGCCAGCAGCCCCCAACGGATCGGGGGTGGAGCTTTCTTT.

The chain is built from TRBV11-1 and TRBJ1-2; D gene ambiguous. This CDR3 is built from 13 residues. Trimming pared 0 bases from V and 4 bases from J, leaving 6 bases between. The germline gives CDR1 SGHAT, CDR2 FQDESV (reference sequence). Here the CDR3 reads CASSLAFSYGYTF. The CDR3, as DNA: TGTGCCAGCAGCTTAGCGTTCAGCTATGGCTACACCTTC.

The chain has TRBV27 and TRBJ2-2; 11 bases are a match to TRBD2. The V segment lost 6 bases and the J segment 0 bases; nucleotides outside the gene matches: 9. Per germline, CDR1 MNHEY and CDR2 SMNVEV (reference sequence). This CDR3 is 18 amino acids long. The CDR3 DNA reads as TGTGCCAGCAGCCGGAATCCGGGACTAGCGGCGAACACCGGGGAGCTGTTTTTT. As protein: CASSRNPGLAANTGELFF.

This clone came up once. The chain carries TRBV9 and TRBJ2-2; a possible D gene is TRBD2 (6 bases). The CDR3 is 12 amino acids. V lost 4 bases, J lost 10 bases, and 11 bases lay in between. Per the germline V gene, CDR1 is SGDLS and CDR2 is YYNGEE. CDR3 sequence: CASSLGEVELFF. The CDR3 bases are TGTGCCAGCAGCCTCGGGGAGGTGGAGCTGTTTTTT.

The V call is TRBV5-5, the J call TRBJ2-3, with 11 bases aligning to TRBD2. J lost 0 bases, V lost 5 bases, and 5 bases had no gene match. The CDR3 runs to 16 residues. Germline V gives CDR1 SGHKS, CDR2 YYEKEE (reference sequence). As DNA, the CDR3 is TGTGCCAGCAGTATACTAGCGGGGGTTAGCACAGATACGCAGTATTTT. It yields the protein CASSILAGVSTDTQYF.

The chain has TRBV9 and TRBJ1-5; 7 nucleotides agree with TRBD1. The V gene end was trimmed by 4 bases and the J gene end by 6 bases; junction bases not matched to a gene: 7. The CDR3 is 14 amino acids. Germline CDR1 is SGDLS and CDR2 is YYNGEE. For the CDR3, the DNA is TGTGCCAGCAGCAAACAGGGGTCGGGTCAGCCCCAGCATTTT. Its translation: CASSKQGSGQPQHF.

The gene calls are TRBV18 and TRBJ2-5, with a tentative D call TRBD1 (6 bases). In germline, CDR1 is KGHSH, CDR2 LQKENI. V lost 0 bases and J 5 bases, leaving 7 bases between the germline ends. The CDR3 has 13 amino acids. The CDR3 spells CASSPPGAETQYF. The CDR3 region has the DNA TGTGCCAGCTCACCACCGGGGGCGGAGACCCAGTACTTC. Complete variable domain (other parts from reference TRBV18 and TRBJ2-5): NAGVMQNPRHLVRRRGQEARLRCSPMKGHSHVYWYRQLPEEGLKFMVYLQKENIIDESGMPKERFSAEFPKEGPSILRIQQVVRGDSAAYFCASSPPGAETQYFGPGTRLLVL.

Points on this clone: One end of the junction does not line up with germline, which may come from a read error. This chain uses TRBV7-9 with TRBJ1-2; D is unresolved. The CDR3 contains 13 residues. Germline CDR1 is SEHNR and CDR2 is FQNEAQ (reference sequence). The CDR3, as DNA: TGTGCCAGCAGCTTAGGACCCGGGGATGGCTACCCCTTC. It codes for CASSLGPGDGYPF. The variable domain in full, with the rest retrieved from reference TRBV7-9 and TRBJ1-2, is DTGVSQNPRHKITKRGQNVTFRCDPISEHNRLYWYRQTLGQGPEFLTYFQNEAQLEKSRLLSDRFSAERPKGSFSTLEIQRTEQGDSAMYLCASSLGPGDGYPFGSGTRLTVV.

This clone has only a few counts. This rearrangement joins TRBV11-2 to TRBJ2-3, with TRBD2 matching 8 bases. The CDR3 loop spans 17 amino acids. CDR1 and CDR2 from the germline V gene are SGHAT and FQNNGV. J gave up 10 bases and V 5 bases, and 20 bases lay outside the gene matches. CDR3 region: CASSPGQLAASGSAQYF. In DNA, the CDR3 is TGTGCCAGCAGCCCCGGGCAACTAGCGGCGTCAGGGTCGGCGCAGTATTTT. Together with reference TRBV11-2 and TRBJ2-3, the CDR3 gives the full variable domain: EAGVAQSPRYKIIEKRQSVAFWCNPISGHATLYWYQQILGQGPKLLIQFQNNGVVDDSQLPKDRFSAERLKGVDSTLKIQPAKLEDSAVYLCASSPGQLAASGSAQYFGPGTRLTVL.

This clone was detected a few times. The J gene is TRBJ2-1, the V gene TRBV5-1; the D gene is possibly TRBD2 (5 bases). V was pared by 5 bases and J by 9 bases, with 21 bases between. CDR1 is SGHRS and CDR2 is YFSETQ in the germline V gene. The CDR3 loop spans 15 amino acids. CDR3: CASRDLQTPAGEQFF. CDR3 coding DNA: TGCGCCAGCAGGGACCTCCAAACACCGGCGGGTGAGCAGTTCTTC.

The rearrangement uses TRBV18 and TRBJ2-7, with D perhaps matching TRBD1 (5 bases). Trimming took 5 bases from V and 0 from J, leaving 11 bases between them. The CDR3 spans 14 residues. Germline loops: CDR1 KGHSH, CDR2 LQKENI. DNA for the CDR3: TGTGCCAGCTCAGACCAGGGTTCCTCCTACGAGCAGTACTTC. Its protein is CASSDQGSSYEQYF.

The chain links TRBV15 to TRBJ2-3; D might be TRBD2 (6 bases). The germline CDR1 and CDR2 sequences are LNHNV and YYDKDF (reference sequence). CDR3 length equals 18 residues. Trimming stripped 0 bases from V and 2 bases from J, with 18 bases between. CDR3 DNA sequence: TGTGCCACCAGCAGAGATCTCTCTAATAGCGGATACACAGATACGCAGTATTTT. The encoded protein is CATSRDLSNSGYTDTQYF.